This TCR beta chain appears in the sequencing data of a study of CD8+ T cells in alopecia areata. Background on the study: Those treated were given oral tofacitinib at 5 to 10 mg twice daily. Tofacitinib therapy lasting 6 to 18 months was followed by 6 months off drug.

Concerning this clone: No antigen is known for it.

The CDR3 runs 16 residues. The V and J ends lost 1 base and 3 bases respectively, with 19 bases between them. CDR1 is GTSNPN and CDR2 is SVGIG in the germline V gene (reference sequence). cDNA reverse transcribed from extracted RNA served as the sequencing template. The table came from immunoSEQ multiplex PCR; TCRdb's copy has only in-frame clones and leaves some out. The sample consists of approximately 280,000 clones, 55% to 75% of them appearing once. General study results and limits: Lesional scalp displayed greater clonality than normal scalp, most notably in alopecia totalis/universalis. Treatment with tofacitinib significantly lowered scalp clonality and reduced expanded CD8+ clones among the top 100.

Treatment here: oral pan-JAK inhibitor, 5-10 mg twice daily. The material was CD4+ T cells sorted from blood, obtained at week 24, from a patient treated with tofacitinib. The clonotype originates from a human donor with alopecia areata. The chain is built from TRBV30 and TRBJ2-7; maybe TRBD1 (6 bases). The CDR3 DNA reads as TGTGCCTGGAGTGGGGGGCTAACAACAGGGTTCTACGAGCAGTACTTC. It encodes CAWSGGLTTGFYEQYF.